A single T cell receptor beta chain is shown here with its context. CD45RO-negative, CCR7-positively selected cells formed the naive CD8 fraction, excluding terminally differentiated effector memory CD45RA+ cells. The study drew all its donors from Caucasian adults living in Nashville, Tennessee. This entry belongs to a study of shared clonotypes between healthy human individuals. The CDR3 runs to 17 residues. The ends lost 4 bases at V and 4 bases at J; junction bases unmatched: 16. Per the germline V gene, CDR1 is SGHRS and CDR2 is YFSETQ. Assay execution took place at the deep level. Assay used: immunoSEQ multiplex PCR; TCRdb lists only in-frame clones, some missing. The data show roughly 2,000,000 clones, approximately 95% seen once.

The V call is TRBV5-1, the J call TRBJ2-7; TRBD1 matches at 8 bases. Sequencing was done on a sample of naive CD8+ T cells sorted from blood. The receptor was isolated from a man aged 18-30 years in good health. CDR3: CASSVAPVAGQVYEQYF. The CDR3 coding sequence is TGCGCCAGCAGCGTGGCTCCTGTTGCGGGACAGGTTTACGAGCAGTACTTC.